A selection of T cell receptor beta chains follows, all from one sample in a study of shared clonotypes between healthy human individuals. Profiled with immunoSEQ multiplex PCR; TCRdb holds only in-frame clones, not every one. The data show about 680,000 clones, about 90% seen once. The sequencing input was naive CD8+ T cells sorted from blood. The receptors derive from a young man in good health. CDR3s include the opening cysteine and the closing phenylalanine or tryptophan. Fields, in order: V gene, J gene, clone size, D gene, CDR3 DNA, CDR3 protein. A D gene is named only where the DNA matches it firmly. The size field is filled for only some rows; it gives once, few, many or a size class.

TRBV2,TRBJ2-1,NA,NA,TGTGCCAGCACCAGATCCAATGAGCAGTTCTTC,CASTRSNEQFF
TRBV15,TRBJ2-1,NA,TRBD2,TGTGCCACCAGCAGAGAAGGCGGGAGCTCCTACAATGAGCAGTTCTTC,CATSREGGSSYNEQFF
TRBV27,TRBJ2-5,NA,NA,TGTGCCAGCAGTTTATGGGCTACCCCGGGGGAGACCCAGTACTTC,CASSLWATPGETQYF
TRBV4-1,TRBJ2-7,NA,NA,TGCGCCAGCAGCCAGGGACACCCTGCCTACGAGCAGTACTTC,CASSQGHPAYEQYF
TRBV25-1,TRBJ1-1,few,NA,TGTGCCAGCAAAAATCGGGCGGATCGGGCTGAAGCTTTCTTT,CASKNRADRAEAFF
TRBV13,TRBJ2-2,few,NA,TGTGCCAGCAACTCAGCGAACACCGGGGAGCTGTTTTTT,CASNSANTGELFF
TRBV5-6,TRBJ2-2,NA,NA,TGTGCCAGCAGCTTGAGCGTCAATGCGAACACCGGGGAGCTGTTTTTT,CASSLSVNANTGELFF
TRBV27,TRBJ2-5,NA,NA,TGTGCCAGCAGTTTTCAGTACCAAGAGACCCAGTACTTC,CASSFQYQETQYF
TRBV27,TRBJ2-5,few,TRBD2,TGTGCCAGCAGTTTACTAGCGGGAGGAGAGACCCAGTACTTC,CASSLLAGGETQYF
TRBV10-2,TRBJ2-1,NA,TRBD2,TGCGCCACCGAGGTAGTAGCGGGACTCAATGAGCAGTTCTTC,CATEVVAGLNEQFF
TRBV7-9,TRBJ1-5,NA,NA,TGTGCCAGCAGCTTACCTGGTAGCAATCAGCCCCAGCATTTT,CASSLPGSNQPQHF
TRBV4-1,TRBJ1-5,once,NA,TGCGCCAGCAGCCAAGGGGCGGACAGAAATCAGCCCCAGCATTTT,CASSQGADRNQPQHF
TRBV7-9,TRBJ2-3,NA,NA,TGTGCTGGAAGGGCGGGTTTGTTAGATACGCAGTATTTT,CAGRAGLLDTQYF
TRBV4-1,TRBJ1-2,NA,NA,TGCGCCAGCAGCCAAGATGGGCCAGACTATGGCTACACCTTC,CASSQDGPDYGYTF
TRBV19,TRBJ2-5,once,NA,TGTGCCAGTAGCCCCCTCCGTAGAGGAGAAGAGACCCAGTACTTC,CASSPLRRGEETQYF
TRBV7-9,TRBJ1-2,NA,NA,TGTGCCAGCAGCTTAGCAGGGATCCGGGGCTACACCTTC,CASSLAGIRGYTF
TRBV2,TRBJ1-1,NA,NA,TGTGCCAGCAGCCGCGGTGAAGCTTTCTTT,CASSRGEAFF
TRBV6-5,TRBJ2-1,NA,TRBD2,TGTGCCAGCAGTTTAGCGGGAGCGTACAATGAGCAGTTCTTC,CASSLAGAYNEQFF
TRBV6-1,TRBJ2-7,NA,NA,TGTGCCAGCAGTGGGTTTTATGGCGGGGCAACCTACGAGCAGTACTTC,CASSGFYGGATYEQYF
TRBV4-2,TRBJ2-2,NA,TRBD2,TGTGCCAGCAGCCTCGGGCTAGCGGGAGGAGGAACCAACACCGGGGAGCTGTTTTTT,CASSLGLAGGGTNTGELFF
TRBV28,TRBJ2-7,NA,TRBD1,TGTGCCAGCAGAATGACAGGGTCTTTGTCCTACGAGCAGTACTTC,CASRMTGSLSYEQYF
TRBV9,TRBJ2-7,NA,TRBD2,TGTGCCAGCAGCCCAGGACTAGCGGCGAGCTCCTACGAGCAGTACTTC,CASSPGLAASSYEQYF
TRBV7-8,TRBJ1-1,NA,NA,TGTGCCAGCAGCTTAGAACAGATGAACACTGAAGCTTTCTTT,CASSLEQMNTEAFF
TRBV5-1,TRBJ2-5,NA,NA,TGCGCCAGCAGCCCGGAGTCTCAAGAGACCCAGTACTTC,CASSPESQETQYF
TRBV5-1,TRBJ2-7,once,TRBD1,TGCGCCAGCAGCTCGACAGGGGGATACTACGAGCAGTACTTC,CASSSTGGYYEQYF
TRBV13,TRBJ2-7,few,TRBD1,TGTGCCAGCAGCTGGGGACAGGCCTACGAGCAGTACTTC,CASSWGQAYEQYF
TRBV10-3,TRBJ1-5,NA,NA,TGTGCCATCACGGGCCCTCAATCGACAGGAAGTCAGCCCCAGCATTTT,CAITGPQSTGSQPQHF
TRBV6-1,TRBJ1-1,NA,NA,TGTGCCAGCAGTGAAATGGAGAACACTGAAGCTTTCTTT,CASSEMENTEAFF
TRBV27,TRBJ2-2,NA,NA,TGTGCCAGCAGTTGGCGGGACTTCTTGAACACCGGGGAGCTGTTTTTT,CASSWRDFLNTGELFF
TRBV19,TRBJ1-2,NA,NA,TGTGCCAGTCAGCTTGGGAGCTTAGATGACTATGGCTACACCTTC,CASQLGSLDDYGYTF
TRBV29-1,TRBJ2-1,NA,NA,TGCAGCGTTGAATGGCTAGACAATGAGCAGTTCTTC,CSVEWLDNEQFF
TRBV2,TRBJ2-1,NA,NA,TGTGCCAGCAGTCTCCCCAGGGAGCAGTTCTTC,CASSLPREQFF
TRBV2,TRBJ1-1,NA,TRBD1,TGTGCCAGCAGTGAACGGGGGACAGGGAGTATGAACACTGAAGCTTTCTTT,CASSERGTGSMNTEAFF
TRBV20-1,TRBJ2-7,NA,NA,TGCAGTCTTAAGCGGTCCTACGAGCAGTACTTC,CSLKRSYEQYF
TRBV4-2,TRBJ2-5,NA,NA,TGTGCCAGCAGCCAACAAGAGACCCAGTACTTC,CASSQQETQYF
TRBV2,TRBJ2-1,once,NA,TGTGCCAGCAGTGAGCCGGGCTTCCCGGGTGAGCAGTTCTTC,CASSEPGFPGEQFF